These T cell receptor beta chains were read from a single sample in a study of TIL therapy for anti-PD-1-resistant metastatic lung cancer. TCRdb's table, derived via immunoSEQ multiplex PCR, lists solely in-frame clones and lacks some. The sample contains about 16,000 clones, 74% of which appear only once. The material sequenced was blood, taken at baseline. These receptors came from a person aged 25 to 80 with non-small cell lung cancer. Each CDR3 is given with its conserved first and last residue. D genes are given only for firm matches. Size is omitted from some rows. Given values are once, few, many or a class for expanded clones.

.	TRBV12-5	TRBJ1-5	.	TGTGCTAGTGGTTTTTCCACGCCGAGGGGTCAGCCCCAGCATTTT	CASGFSTPRGQPQHF
TRBD2	TRBV5-5	TRBJ2-1	.	TGCGCCAGCAGCCAAGGGACTAGCGGGAGGGCCAATGAGCAGTTCTTC	CASSQGTSGRANEQFF
.	TRBV15	TRBJ1-1	.	TGTGCCACAGAAAGGGACACTGAAGCTTTCTTT	CATERDTEAFF
.	TRBV2	TRBJ2-5	.	TGTGCCAGCAGTGAAGACGGCGGGCAGTACTTC	CASSEDGGQYF
TRBD2	TRBV5-7	TRBJ2-1	.	TGTGCCAGCAGCCCTTCCTGGACTAGCGGGGATTGCGTCTTGGGGTTCTTC	CASSPSWTSGDCVLGFF
.	TRBV4-2	TRBJ2-7	.	TGTGCCAGCAGCCAGAGCTCCTACGAGCAGTACTTC	CASSQSSYEQYF
.	TRBV27	TRBJ1-1	once	TGTGCCAGCAGTTTGAGAGGCGTGAACACTGAAGCTTTCTTT	CASSLRGVNTEAFF
.	TRBV9	TRBJ2-3	.	TGTGCCAGCAGCGGGACCTTCCCAGATACGCAGTATTTT	CASSGTFPDTQYF
.	TRBV9	TRBJ2-2	.	TGTGCCAGCGGAGGCTCGGACACCGGGGAGCTGTTTTTT	CASGGSDTGELFF
.	TRBV19	TRBJ2-7	once	TGTGCCAGTAGTATGACGAGCTCCTACGAGCAGTACTTC	CASSMTSSYEQYF
TRBD1	TRBV6-1	TRBJ1-2	.	TGTGCCAGCAGGGATACGGGACAGCTTAACTATGGCTACACCTTC	CASRDTGQLNYGYTF
.	TRBV15	TRBJ2-2	.	TGTGCCACCAGCAGAGAACTTTCCGGGGAGCTGTTTTTT	CATSRELSGELFF
TRBD1	TRBV19	TRBJ1-1	.	TGTGCCAGTAAACTACAGGGGAGTTGGGACACTGAAGCTTTCTTT	CASKLQGSWDTEAFF
.	TRBV19	TRBJ2-3	.	TGTGCCAGTAAGGTGCGGGGTAGCACAGATACGCAGTATTTT	CASKVRGSTDTQYF